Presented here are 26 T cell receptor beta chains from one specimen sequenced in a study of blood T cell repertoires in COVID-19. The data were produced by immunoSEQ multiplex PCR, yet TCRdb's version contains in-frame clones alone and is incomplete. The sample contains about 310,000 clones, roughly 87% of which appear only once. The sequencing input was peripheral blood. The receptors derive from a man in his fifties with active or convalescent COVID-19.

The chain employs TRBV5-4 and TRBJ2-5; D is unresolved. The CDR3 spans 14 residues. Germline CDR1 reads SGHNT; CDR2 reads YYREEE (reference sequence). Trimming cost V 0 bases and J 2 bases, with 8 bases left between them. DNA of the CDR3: TGTGCCAGCAGCTTGGCACAGATGCAAGAGACCCAGTACTTC. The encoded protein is CASSLAQMQETQYF.

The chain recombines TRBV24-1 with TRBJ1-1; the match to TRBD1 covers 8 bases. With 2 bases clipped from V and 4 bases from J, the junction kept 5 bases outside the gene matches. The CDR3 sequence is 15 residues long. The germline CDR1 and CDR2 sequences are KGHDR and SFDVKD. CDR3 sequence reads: CATSDSTGVSTEAFF. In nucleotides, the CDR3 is TGTGCCACCAGTGATTCGACAGGGGTTAGCACTGAAGCTTTCTTT.

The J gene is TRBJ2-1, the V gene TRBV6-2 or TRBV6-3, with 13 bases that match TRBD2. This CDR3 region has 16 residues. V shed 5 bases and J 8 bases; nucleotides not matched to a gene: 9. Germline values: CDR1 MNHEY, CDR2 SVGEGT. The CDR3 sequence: CASSPTGTSGTYEQFF. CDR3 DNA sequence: TGTGCCAGCAGTCCGACCGGGACTAGCGGGACTTATGAGCAGTTCTTC.

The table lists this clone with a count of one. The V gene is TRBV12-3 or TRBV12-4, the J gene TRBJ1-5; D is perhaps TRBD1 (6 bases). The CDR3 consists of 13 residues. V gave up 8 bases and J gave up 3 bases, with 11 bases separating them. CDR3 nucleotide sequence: TGTGCCAGCTCCAGGGGCCCCAATCAGCCCCAGCATTTT. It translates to CASSRGPNQPQHF.

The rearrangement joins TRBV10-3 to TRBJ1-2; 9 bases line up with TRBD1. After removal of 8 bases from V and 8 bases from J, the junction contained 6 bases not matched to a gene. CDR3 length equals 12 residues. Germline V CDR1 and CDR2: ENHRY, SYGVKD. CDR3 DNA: TGTGCCATCGGAGACAGGGGGAGAGGCTACACCTTC. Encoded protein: CAIGDRGRGYTF.

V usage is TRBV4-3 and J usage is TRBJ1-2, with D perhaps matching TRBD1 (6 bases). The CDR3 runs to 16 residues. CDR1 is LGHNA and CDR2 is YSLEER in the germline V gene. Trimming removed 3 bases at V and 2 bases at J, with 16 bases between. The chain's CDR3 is CASSHRGGQQNYGYTF. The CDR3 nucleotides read TGCGCCAGCAGCCACCGAGGGGGACAACAAAACTATGGCTACACCTTC.

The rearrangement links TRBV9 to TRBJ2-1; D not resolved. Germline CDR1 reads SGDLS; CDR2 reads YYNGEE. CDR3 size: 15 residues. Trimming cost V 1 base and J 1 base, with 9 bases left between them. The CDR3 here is CASSVQSNSYNEQFF. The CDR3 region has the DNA TGTGCCAGCAGCGTACAGTCCAATTCCTACAATGAGCAGTTCTTC.

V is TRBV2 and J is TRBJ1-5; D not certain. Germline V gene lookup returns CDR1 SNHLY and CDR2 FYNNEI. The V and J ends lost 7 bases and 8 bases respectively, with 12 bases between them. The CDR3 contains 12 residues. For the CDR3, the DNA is TGTGCCAGCACCCCCGGTCGTGAGCCCCAGCATTTT. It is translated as CASTPGREPQHF.

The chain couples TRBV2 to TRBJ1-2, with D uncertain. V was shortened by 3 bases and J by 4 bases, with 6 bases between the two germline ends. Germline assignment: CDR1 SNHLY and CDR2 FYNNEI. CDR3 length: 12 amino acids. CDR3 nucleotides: TGTGCCAGCAGTGAGGCGGCCTATGGCTACACCTTC. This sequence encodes CASSEAAYGYTF.

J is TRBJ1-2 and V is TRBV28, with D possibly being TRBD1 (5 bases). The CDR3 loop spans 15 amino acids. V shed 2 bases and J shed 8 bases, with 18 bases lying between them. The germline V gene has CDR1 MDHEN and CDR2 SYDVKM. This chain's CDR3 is CASSLTPGTGEGYTF. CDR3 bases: TGTGCCAGCAGTTTAACCCCTGGGACGGGAGAAGGCTACACCTTC.

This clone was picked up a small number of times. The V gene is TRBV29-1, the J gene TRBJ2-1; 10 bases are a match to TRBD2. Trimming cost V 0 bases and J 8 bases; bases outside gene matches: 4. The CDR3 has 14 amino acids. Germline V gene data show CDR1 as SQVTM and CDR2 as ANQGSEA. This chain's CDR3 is CSVEDRTSGYEQFF. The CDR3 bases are TGCAGCGTTGAAGACCGGACTAGCGGTTATGAGCAGTTCTTC.

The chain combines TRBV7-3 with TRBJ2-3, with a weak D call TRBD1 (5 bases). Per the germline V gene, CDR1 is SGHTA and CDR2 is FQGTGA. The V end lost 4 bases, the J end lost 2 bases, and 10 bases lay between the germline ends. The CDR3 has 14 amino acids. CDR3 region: CASSWGTSTDTQYF. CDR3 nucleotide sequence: TGTGCCAGCAGCTGGGGCACCTCCACAGATACGCAGTATTTT.

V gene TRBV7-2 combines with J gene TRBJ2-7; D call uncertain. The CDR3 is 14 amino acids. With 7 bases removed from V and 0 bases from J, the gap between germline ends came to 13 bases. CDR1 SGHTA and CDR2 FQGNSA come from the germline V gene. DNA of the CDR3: TGTGCCAGCACCTACGACCCTAGCTCCTACGAGCAGTACTTC. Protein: CASTYDPSSYEQYF.

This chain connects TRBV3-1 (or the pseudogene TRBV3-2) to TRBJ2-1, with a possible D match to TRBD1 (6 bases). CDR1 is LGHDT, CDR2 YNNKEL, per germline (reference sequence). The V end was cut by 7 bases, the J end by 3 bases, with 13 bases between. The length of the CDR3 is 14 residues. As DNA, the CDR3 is TGTGCCAGCACTATCGGACAGAGCTACAATGAGCAGTTCTTC. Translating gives CASTIGQSYNEQFF.

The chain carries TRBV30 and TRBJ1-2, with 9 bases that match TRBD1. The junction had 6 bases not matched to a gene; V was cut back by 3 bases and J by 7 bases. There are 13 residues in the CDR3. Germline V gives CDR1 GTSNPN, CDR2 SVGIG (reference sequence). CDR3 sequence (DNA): TGTGCCTGGAGGAATACAGGGGGCCCTGGCTACACCTTC. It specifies CAWRNTGGPGYTF.

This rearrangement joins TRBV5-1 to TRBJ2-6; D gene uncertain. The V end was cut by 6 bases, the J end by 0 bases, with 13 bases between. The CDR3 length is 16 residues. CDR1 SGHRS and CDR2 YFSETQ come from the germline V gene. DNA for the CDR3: TGCGCCAGCAACCGGGTAATGGGCTCTGGGGCCAACGTCCTGACTTTC. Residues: CASNRVMGSGANVLTF.

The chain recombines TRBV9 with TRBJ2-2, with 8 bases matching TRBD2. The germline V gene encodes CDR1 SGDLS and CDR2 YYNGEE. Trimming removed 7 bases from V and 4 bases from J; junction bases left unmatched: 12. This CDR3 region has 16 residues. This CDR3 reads CASGDGLADFTGELFF. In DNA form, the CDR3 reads TGTGCCAGCGGGGACGGACTAGCAGATTTCACCGGGGAGCTGTTTTTT. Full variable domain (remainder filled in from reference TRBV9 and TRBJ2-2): DSGVTQTPKHLITATGQRVTLRCSPRSGDLSVYWYQQSLDQGLQFLIQYYNGEERAKGNILERFSAQQFPDLHSELNLSSLELGDSALYFCASGDGLADFTGELFFGEGSRLTVL.

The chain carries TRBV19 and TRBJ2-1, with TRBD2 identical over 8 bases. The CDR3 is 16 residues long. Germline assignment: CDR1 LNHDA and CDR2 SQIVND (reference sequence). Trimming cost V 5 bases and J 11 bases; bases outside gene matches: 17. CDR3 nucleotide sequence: TGTGCCAGTAGTGCTGCCCCCGGGACTAGACTACCCCAGCAGTTCTTC. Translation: CASSAAPGTRLPQQFF.

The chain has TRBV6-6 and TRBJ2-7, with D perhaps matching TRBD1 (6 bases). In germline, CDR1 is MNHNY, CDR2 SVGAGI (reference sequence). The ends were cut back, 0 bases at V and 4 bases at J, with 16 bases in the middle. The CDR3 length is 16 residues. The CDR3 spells CASSYSSGTMGYEQYF. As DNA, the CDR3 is TGTGCCAGCAGTTACTCCTCCGGGACAATGGGTTACGAGCAGTACTTC.

This CDR3 is CASSQRSGLAGGPYNEQFF. The CDR3 DNA reads as TGCGCCAGCAGCCAAAGATCGGGACTAGCGGGGGGGCCGTACAATGAGCAGTTCTTC. The chain has TRBV4-1 and TRBJ2-1, with TRBD2 identical over 16 bases. The CDR3 consists of 19 residues. Germline CDR1 and CDR2: MGHRA and YSYEKL. The trim removed 2 bases at V and 4 bases at J, leaving 8 bases unmatched.

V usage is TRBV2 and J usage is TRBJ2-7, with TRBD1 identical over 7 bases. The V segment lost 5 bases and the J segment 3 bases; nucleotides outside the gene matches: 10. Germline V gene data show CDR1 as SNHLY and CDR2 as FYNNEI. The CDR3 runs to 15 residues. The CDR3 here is CASSLREDRSYEQYF. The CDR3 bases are TGTGCCAGCAGTCTCAGAGAGGACAGGAGCTACGAGCAGTACTTC.

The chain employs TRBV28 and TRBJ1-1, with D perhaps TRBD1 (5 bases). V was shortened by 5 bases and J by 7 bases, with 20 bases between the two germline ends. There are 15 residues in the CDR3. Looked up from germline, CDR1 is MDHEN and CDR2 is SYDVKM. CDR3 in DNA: TGTGCCAGCAGTCCGGTGATAAGGGGCGTGGGTGAAGCTTTCTTT. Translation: CASSPVIRGVGEAFF.

DNA of the CDR3: TGTGCCAGCAGCTTCTATTGGTCTAACTATGGCTACACCTTC. It encodes CASSFYWSNYGYTF. The genes are TRBV5-6 and TRBJ1-2; D not certain. The V end lost 2 bases, the J end lost 0 bases, and 8 bases lay between the germline ends. In germline, CDR1 is SGHDT, CDR2 YYEEEE. This CDR3 contains 14 residues.

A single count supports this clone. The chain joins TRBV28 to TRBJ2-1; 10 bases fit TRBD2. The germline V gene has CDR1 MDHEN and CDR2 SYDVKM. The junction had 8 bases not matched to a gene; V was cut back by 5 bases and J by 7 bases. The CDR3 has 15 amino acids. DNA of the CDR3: TGTGCCAGCAGTCCTGGCTCTAGCGGGAGTAATGAGCAGTTCTTC. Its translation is CASSPGSSGSNEQFF.

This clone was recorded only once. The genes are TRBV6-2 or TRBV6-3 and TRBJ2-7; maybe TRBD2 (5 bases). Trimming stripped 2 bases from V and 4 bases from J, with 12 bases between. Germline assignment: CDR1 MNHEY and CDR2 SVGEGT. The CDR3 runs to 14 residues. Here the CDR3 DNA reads TGTGCCAGCAGTTACCTCGACTACCGATACGAGCAGTACTTC. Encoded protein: CASSYLDYRYEQYF.

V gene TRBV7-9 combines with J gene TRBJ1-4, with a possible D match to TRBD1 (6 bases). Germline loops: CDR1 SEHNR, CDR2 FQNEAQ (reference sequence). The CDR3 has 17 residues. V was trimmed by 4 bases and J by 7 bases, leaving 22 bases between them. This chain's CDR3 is CASSSGTPGPSTEKLFF. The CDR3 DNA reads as TGTGCCAGCAGCTCCGGGACACCCGGCCCGTCTACTGAAAAACTGTTTTTT.